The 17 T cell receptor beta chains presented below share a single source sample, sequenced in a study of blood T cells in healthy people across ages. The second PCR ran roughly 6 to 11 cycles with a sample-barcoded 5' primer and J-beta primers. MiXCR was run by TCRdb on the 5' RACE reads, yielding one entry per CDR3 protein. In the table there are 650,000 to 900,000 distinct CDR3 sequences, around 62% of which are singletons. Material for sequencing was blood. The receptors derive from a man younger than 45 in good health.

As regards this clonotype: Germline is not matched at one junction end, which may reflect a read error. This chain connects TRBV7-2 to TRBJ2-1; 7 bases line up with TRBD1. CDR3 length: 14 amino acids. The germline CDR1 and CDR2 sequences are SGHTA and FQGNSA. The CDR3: CASTLQGSYNEQFF. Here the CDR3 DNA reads TGTGCCAGCACCTTACAGGGGTCCTACAATGAGCAGTTCTTC.

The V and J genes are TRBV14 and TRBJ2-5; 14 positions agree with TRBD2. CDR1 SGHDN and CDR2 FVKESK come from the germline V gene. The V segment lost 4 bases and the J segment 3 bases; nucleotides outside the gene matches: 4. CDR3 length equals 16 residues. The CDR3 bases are TGTGCCAGCAGCCCAAGGGGACTAGCGGGGGAAGAGACCCAGTACTTC. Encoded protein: CASSPRGLAGEETQYF. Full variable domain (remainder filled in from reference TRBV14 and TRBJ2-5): EAGVTQFPSHSVIEKGQTVTLRCDPISGHDNLYWYRRVMGKEIKFLLHFVKESKQDESGMPNNRFLAERTGGTYSTLKVQPAELEDSGVYFCASSPRGLAGEETQYFGPGTRLLVL.

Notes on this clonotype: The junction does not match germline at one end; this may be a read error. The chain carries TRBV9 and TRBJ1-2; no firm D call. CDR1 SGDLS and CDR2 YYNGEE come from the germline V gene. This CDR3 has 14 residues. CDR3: CVSSAPGKNYGYTF. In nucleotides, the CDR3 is TGTGTCAGCAGCGCCCCCGGGAAGAACTATGGCTACACCTTC.

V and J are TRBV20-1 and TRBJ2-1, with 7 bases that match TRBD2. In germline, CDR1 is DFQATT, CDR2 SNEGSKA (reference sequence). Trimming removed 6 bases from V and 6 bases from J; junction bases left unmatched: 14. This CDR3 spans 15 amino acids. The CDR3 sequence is CSAERLIAGGNEQFF. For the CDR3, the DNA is TGCAGTGCCGAGAGACTCATAGCGGGCGGCAATGAGCAGTTCTTC.

The CDR3 DNA sequence: TGTGCCAGCAGTGCCCAGGGGGCCGGTGAGCAGTTCTTC. It is translated as CASSAQGAGEQFF. The chain is built from TRBV2 and TRBJ2-1, with TRBD1 matching over 8 bases. The CDR3 is 13 residues long. Germline CDR1 SNHLY, CDR2 FYNNEI. The J segment lost 9 bases and the V segment lost 4 bases, leaving 5 bases of the junction unmatched.

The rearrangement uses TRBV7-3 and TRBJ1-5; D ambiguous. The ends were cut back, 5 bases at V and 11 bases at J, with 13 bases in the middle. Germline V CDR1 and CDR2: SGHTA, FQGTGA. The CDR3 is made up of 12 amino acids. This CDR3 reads CASSDTAPTQHF. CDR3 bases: TGTGCCAGCAGCGACACGGCACCGACCCAGCATTTT.

The CDR3 sequence is CASSQATDRGYTF. The CDR3 DNA sequence: TGCGCCAGCAGCCAGGCGACCGACCGGGGCTACACCTTC. The chain combines TRBV4-1 with TRBJ1-2, with D unresolved. Germline CDR1 and CDR2: MGHRA and YSYEKL. The CDR3 has 13 residues. V was trimmed by 3 bases and J by 8 bases, leaving 13 bases between them.

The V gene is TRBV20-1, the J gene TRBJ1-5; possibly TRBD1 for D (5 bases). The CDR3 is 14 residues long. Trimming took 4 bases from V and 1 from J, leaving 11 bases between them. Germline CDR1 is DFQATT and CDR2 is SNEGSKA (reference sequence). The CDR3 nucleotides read TGCAGTGCTAAAGGGGCACTGAGCAATCAGCCCCAGCATTTT. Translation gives CSAKGALSNQPQHF.

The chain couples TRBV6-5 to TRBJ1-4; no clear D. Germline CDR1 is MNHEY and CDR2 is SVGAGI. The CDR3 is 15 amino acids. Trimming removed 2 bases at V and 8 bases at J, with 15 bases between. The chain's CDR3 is CASSYGEGGSEKLFF. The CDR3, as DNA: TGTGCCAGCAGTTACGGGGAAGGCGGTTCCGAAAAACTGTTTTTT.

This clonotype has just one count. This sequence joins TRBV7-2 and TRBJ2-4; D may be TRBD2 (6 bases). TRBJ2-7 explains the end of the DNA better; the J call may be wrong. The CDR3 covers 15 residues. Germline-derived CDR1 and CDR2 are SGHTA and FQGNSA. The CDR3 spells CASSLAVAGSYEQYF. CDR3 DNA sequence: TGTGCCAGCAGCTTAGCTGTGGCGGGGAGTTACGAGCAGTACTTC.

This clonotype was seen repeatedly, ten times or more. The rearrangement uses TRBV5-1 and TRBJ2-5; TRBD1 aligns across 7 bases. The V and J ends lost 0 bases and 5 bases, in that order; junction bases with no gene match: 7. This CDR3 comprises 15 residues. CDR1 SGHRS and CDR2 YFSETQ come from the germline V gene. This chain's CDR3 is CASSLEQGVVETQYF. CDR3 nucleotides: TGCGCCAGCAGCTTGGAGCAGGGGGTCGTCGAGACCCAGTACTTC.

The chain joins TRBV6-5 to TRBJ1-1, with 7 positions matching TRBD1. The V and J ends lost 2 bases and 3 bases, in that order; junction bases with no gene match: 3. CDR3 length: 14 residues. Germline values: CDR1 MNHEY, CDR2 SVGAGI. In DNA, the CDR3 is TGTGCCAGCAGTTACGAGGGGGCAGACACTGAAGCTTTCTTT. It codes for CASSYEGADTEAFF.

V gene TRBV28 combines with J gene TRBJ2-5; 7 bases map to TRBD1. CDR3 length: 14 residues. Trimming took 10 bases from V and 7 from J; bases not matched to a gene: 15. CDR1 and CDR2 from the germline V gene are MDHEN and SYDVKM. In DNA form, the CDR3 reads TGTGCCACCCAACAACGACAGGGCCTTCGGACCCAGTACTTC. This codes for CATQQRQGLRTQYF.

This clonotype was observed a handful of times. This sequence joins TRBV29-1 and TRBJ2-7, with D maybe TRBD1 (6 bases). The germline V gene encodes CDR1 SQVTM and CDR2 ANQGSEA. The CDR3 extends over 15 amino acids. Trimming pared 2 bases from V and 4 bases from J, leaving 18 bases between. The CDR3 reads CSVEKGAGDRYEQYF. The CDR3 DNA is TGCAGCGTTGAAAAGGGAGCAGGGGATAGGTACGAGCAGTACTTC.

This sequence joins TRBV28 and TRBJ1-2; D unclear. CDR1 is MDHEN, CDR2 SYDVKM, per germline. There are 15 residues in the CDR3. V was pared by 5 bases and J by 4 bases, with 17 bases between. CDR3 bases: TGTGCCAGCAGTACACACCATCAGCTGTTCTATGGCTACACCTTC. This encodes CASSTHHQLFYGYTF.

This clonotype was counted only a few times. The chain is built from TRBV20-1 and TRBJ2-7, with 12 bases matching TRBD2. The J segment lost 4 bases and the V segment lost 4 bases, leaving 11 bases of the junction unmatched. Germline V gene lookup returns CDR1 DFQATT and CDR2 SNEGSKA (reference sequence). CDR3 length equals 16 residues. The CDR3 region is CSAINNLAGGPYEQYF. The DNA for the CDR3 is TGCAGTGCTATTAACAACCTAGCGGGGGGGCCTTACGAGCAGTACTTC.

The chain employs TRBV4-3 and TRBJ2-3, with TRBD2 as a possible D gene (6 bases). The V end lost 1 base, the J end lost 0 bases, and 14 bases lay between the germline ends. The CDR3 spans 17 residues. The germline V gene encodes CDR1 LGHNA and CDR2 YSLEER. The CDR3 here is CASSQAPSASSTDTQYF. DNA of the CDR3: TGCGCCAGCAGCCAAGCTCCTAGCGCCAGTAGCACAGATACGCAGTATTTT.